Listed here are 19 T cell receptor beta chains from one sample, sequenced in a study of blood T cell repertoires in COVID-19 (TCRdb year 2020). The library came from the immunoSEQ multiplex PCR assay. TCRdb provides this immuneACCESS table in a form limited to in-frame rearrangements. Some clones are lacking; in checked studies, under half of them reflect an unresolved V gene, and why the rest are absent is not known. This sample has over 600,000 clones in its table, and around 89% of those were observed once. Jointly, the top ten make up 0.2% to 0.3% of the sample. Sequenced material: peripheral blood. The receptor source for this set is a woman aged 18 to 35 with acute or convalescent COVID-19.

CDR3 loop: CASSALGSGGSQTQYF. The DNA of the CDR3 is TGTGCCAGCAGCGCTCTGGGTAGCGGGGGTAGCCAGACCCAGTACTTC. The chain couples TRBV7-6 to TRBJ2-5; 9 bases are a match to TRBD2. The CDR3 loop spans 16 amino acids. J was trimmed by 6 bases and V by 5 bases; bases with no gene match: 13. Looked up from germline, CDR1 is SGHVS and CDR2 is FNYEAQ.

The V and J genes are TRBV19 and TRBJ1-3; the D is unclear. Germline V gene lookup returns CDR1 LNHDA and CDR2 SQIVND (reference sequence). The ends were cut back, 7 bases at V and 0 bases at J, with 16 bases in the middle. This CDR3 comprises 16 residues. The CDR3 sequence: CASTSSRDTSGNTIYF. CDR3 coding DNA: TGTGCCAGTACCTCTTCCCGAGATACCTCTGGAAACACCATATATTTT.

This clone has just one count. As DNA, the CDR3 is TGTGCCAGCAGCCATCCTCAGGGCAGGGTGGCAGATACGCAGTATTTT. Its protein is CASSHPQGRVADTQYF. The chain couples TRBV3-1 (or the pseudogene TRBV3-2) to TRBJ2-3; D might be TRBD1 (5 bases). Germline V CDR1 and CDR2: LGHDT, YNNKEL (reference sequence). The ends were cut back, 3 bases at V and 4 bases at J, with 17 bases in the middle. This CDR3 has 16 amino acids.

V gene TRBV6-5 combines with J gene TRBJ1-1; D possibly corresponds to TRBD1 (5 bases). Between the trimmed V and J ends, which lost 5 bases and 1 base, there was a span of 14 bases. Germline CDR1 reads MNHEY; CDR2 reads SVGAGI. The CDR3 extends over 15 amino acids. The DNA of the CDR3 is TGTGCCAGCAGTCCCCGGCAGGGAACGAACACTGAAGCTTTCTTT. Residues: CASSPRQGTNTEAFF.

The chain has TRBV6-5 and TRBJ2-7; 9 positions match TRBD1. V dropped 6 bases and J dropped 1; count of bases not matched to a gene: 4. CDR1 is MNHEY and CDR2 is SVGAGI in the germline V gene. The CDR3 totals 14 residues. CDR3 residues: CASRVGTGSYEQYF. CDR3 sequence (DNA): TGTGCCAGCAGAGTCGGGACAGGGTCCTACGAGCAGTACTTC.

V and J are TRBV12-5 and TRBJ2-7; tentative D call: TRBD2 (6 bases). Trimming took 5 bases from V and 3 from J, leaving 17 bases between them. Germline-derived CDR1 and CDR2 are LGHNT and FRNRAP. CDR3 size: 15 residues. CDR3 nucleotides: TGTGCTAGTGGTGCGCCGGCGGGAAGTCTCTACGAGCAGTACTTC. As protein: CASGAPAGSLYEQYF.

This chain links TRBV21-1 with TRBJ2-1; TRBD1, as called in the table, went unchecked against the DNA. TRBV21-1 is classified as a pseudogene. This CDR3 is built from 14 residues. CDR3 DNA: TGTGCCAGCAGCAAAGGGGACAGGAACATCGAGCAGTTCTTC. It translates to CASSKGDRNIEQFF.

The chain recombines TRBV19 with TRBJ1-1; 10 bases map to TRBD1. This CDR3 is built from 13 residues. V shed 4 bases, J shed 10 bases, and the junction held 6 bases outside the gene matches. Germline loops: CDR1 LNHDA, CDR2 SQIVND (reference sequence). The CDR3, as DNA: TGTGCCAGTAGTACATTACGGGACAGGGGAGCTTTCTTT. The encoded protein is CASSTLRDRGAFF.

As regards this clone: Other nucleotide sequences from this sample produce the same CDR3. The chain joins TRBV7-2 to TRBJ2-3, with 12 bases that match TRBD2. Germline loops: CDR1 SGHTA, CDR2 FQGNSA. V lost 4 bases and J lost 1; bases outside the gene matches: 3. CDR3 size: 16 residues. The DNA of the CDR3 is TGTGCCAGCAGCTCTCGACTAGCGGGGGGCACAGATACGCAGTATTTT. Translating gives CASSSRLAGGTDTQYF.

This clone has only a few counts. The chain couples TRBV4-1 to TRBJ1-2; 10 nucleotides line up with TRBD1. The CDR3 sequence is 15 residues long. Germline CDR1 reads MGHRA; CDR2 reads YSYEKL. V trimming: 0 bases; J trimming: 6 bases; junction bases outside the gene matches: 4. The CDR3 here is CASSQEAGTGDGYTF. The CDR3 nucleotides read TGCGCCAGCAGCCAAGAGGCTGGGACAGGGGATGGCTACACCTTC.

The J gene is TRBJ2-1, the V gene TRBV9; tentatively, D is TRBD1 (7 bases). Germline-derived CDR1 and CDR2 are SGDLS and YYNGEE. The V and J ends lost 9 bases and 9 bases respectively, with 16 bases between them. The CDR3 totals 12 residues. The CDR3 is CATGLPGGEQFF. The DNA for the CDR3 is TGTGCCACCGGACTACCAGGGGGTGAGCAGTTCTTC.

This chain joins TRBV4-3 and TRBJ1-1; D may be TRBD1 (5 bases). The CDR3 has 14 residues. V lost 4 bases, J lost 5 bases, and 14 bases lay in between. CDR1 is LGHNA, CDR2 YSLEER, per germline. Here the CDR3 reads CASSLHGGRTEAFF. For the CDR3, the DNA is TGCGCCAGCAGCCTTCACGGGGGAAGGACTGAAGCTTTCTTT.

Regarding this clone: The sample has other DNA sequences that encode this CDR3 too. DNA of the CDR3: TGCGCCAGCAGCCTCCTGTCCTCCTACGAGCAGTACTTC. It encodes CASSLLSSYEQYF. The rearrangement joins TRBV5-1 to TRBJ2-7; no clear D gene. This CDR3 spans 13 amino acids. Per the germline V gene, CDR1 is SGHRS and CDR2 is YFSETQ. Trimming removed 4 bases from V and 0 bases from J, with 8 bases in between.

With regard to this clone: Distinct nucleotide sequences in the sample also encode this CDR3. J is TRBJ1-1 and V is TRBV19; TRBD1 matches 8 bases. Trimming cost V 5 bases and J 5 bases; bases outside gene matches: 4. The length of the CDR3 is 13 residues. CDR1 is LNHDA, CDR2 SQIVND, per germline (reference sequence). The CDR3 loop reads CASSSYRGTEAFF. The DNA of the CDR3 is TGTGCCAGTAGTTCTTACAGGGGGACTGAAGCTTTCTTT.

The rearrangement uses TRBV19 and TRBJ1-2; 7 bases map to TRBD1. The V gene's germline CDR1 is LNHDA and CDR2 SQIVND (reference sequence). V was clipped by 8 bases and J by 4 bases; unmatched bases: 10. The CDR3 runs to 14 residues. The CDR3 DNA reads TGTGCCAGTCATTCCGGGACAGCCGTCTATGGCTACACCTTC. As protein: CASHSGTAVYGYTF.

The CDR3 spells CASSPQGGGLTDTQYF. CDR3 DNA: TGTGCCAGCTCACCACAGGGAGGAGGCCTTACAGATACGCAGTATTTT. The rearrangement joins TRBV18 to TRBJ2-3, with D maybe TRBD2 (6 bases). Trimming removed 1 base at V and 3 bases at J, with 14 bases between. The CDR3 is 16 amino acids. Germline V gene data show CDR1 as KGHSH and CDR2 as LQKENI.

This rearrangement joins TRBV7-9 to TRBJ2-3; no firm D call. The CDR3 has 14 residues. Germline CDR1 is SEHNR and CDR2 is FQNEAQ (reference sequence). Between the trimmed V and J ends, which lost 1 base and 8 bases, there was a span of 13 bases. The CDR3 spells CASSLVLGPATQYF. CDR3 DNA: TGTGCCAGCAGCTTAGTGCTGGGCCCAGCTACGCAGTATTTT. Variable domain in full (rest from reference TRBV7-9 and TRBJ2-3): DTGVSQNPRHKITKRGQNVTFRCDPISEHNRLYWYRQTLGQGPEFLTYFQNEAQLEKSRLLSDRFSAERPKGSFSTLEIQRTEQGDSAMYLCASSLVLGPATQYFGPGTRLTVL.

This clone was seen only once. V gene TRBV10-3 combines with J gene TRBJ1-3, with D unresolved. The CDR3 length is 15 residues. In germline, CDR1 is ENHRY, CDR2 SYGVKD. V lost 6 bases and J lost 0, with 12 bases in between. CDR3 DNA: TGTGCCATCAGGGAACAGTCACACTCTGGAAACACCATATATTTT. Residues: CAIREQSHSGNTIYF.

The V call is TRBV29-1, the J call TRBJ1-1; 10 nucleotides agree with TRBD1. Germline V gene sequence: CDR1 SQVTM, CDR2 ANQGSEA. The CDR3 spans 17 residues. The V gene end was trimmed by 1 base and the J gene end by 7 bases; junction bases not matched to a gene: 15. The CDR3, as DNA: TGCAGCGTTGAAGGACAGGGGGCTAATCCCCAAGGTCGTGAAGCTTTCTTT. Residues: CSVEGQGANPQGREAFF.